A single sample gave rise to the 6 T cell receptor beta chains below, sequenced in a study of T cells in Graves' hyperthyroidism and ophthalmopathy (dated by TCRdb to the late 2010s). The library was produced with multiplex PCR. TCRdb lists the instrument as Illumina HiSeq 2000. The TCR beta CDR3 regions were amplified from the RNA transcripts. The TCR CDR3 was subjected to a first round of RT-PCR using the HTBI primer set and the Qiagen OneStep RT-PCR kit. The public reads were quality trimmed at Q25 with fastp and then assembled into clones with MiXCR by TCRdb, keeping productive beta chains. Rows are unified per CDR3 protein, each entry keeping the most common DNA and genes. The sample data list 300,000 to 400,000 distinct CDR3 sequences, and 20% to 25% of these were observed just once. The top ten clonotypes cover about 50% of the sample. Source material: blood. The origin of the receptors is a woman between 45 and 60 years old with Graves' hyperthyroidism.

Ten or more counts support this clonotype. The V gene is TRBV20-1, the J gene TRBJ2-1; 8 positions agree with TRBD2. CDR1 DFQATT and CDR2 SNEGSKA come from the germline V gene (reference sequence). The J segment lost 4 bases and the V segment lost 4 bases, leaving 9 bases of the junction unmatched. This CDR3 spans 15 amino acids. CDR3 loop: CSAIALAGSYNEQFF. The CDR3, as DNA: TGCAGTGCTATAGCTTTAGCGGGATCGTACAATGAGCAGTTCTTC.

This clonotype was observed a single time. A read error may be the cause here, since a much bigger clone is one base away. The chain employs TRBV3-1 and TRBJ1-6; D is unclear. The CDR3 sequence is 15 residues long. Trimming took off 1 base at V and 2 bases at J, with 6 bases between the two ends. CDR1 and CDR2 (germline): LGHDT, YNNKEL (reference sequence). CDR3 DNA sequence: TGTGCCAGCAGCCAAGGCAGCCCCTATAATTCACCCCTCCACTTT. It specifies CASSQGSPYNSPLHF.

This clonotype was picked up many times. The chain links TRBV7-8 to TRBJ1-1, with 7 positions matching TRBD1. Trimming cost V 5 bases and J 4 bases; bases outside gene matches: 10. The CDR3 runs to 15 residues. Germline CDR1 SGHVS, CDR2 FQNEAQ. The CDR3 DNA sequence: TGTGCCAGCAGCCAACAGGGACAGATCTTCACTGAAGCTTTCTTT. Translated, it gives CASSQQGQIFTEAFF.

The chain is built from TRBV20-1 and TRBJ1-2, with D perhaps matching TRBD1 (5 bases). CDR1 and CDR2 from the germline V gene are DFQATT and SNEGSKA (reference sequence). With 4 bases removed from V and 4 bases from J, the gap between germline ends came to 10 bases. The CDR3 totals 12 residues. CDR3 sequence: CSATTESYGYTF. In DNA, the CDR3 is TGCAGTGCTACGACAGAATCCTATGGCTACACCTTC.

This clonotype was found many times. This chain uses TRBV28 with TRBJ1-3, with no clear D. CDR3 size: 13 residues. The V gene's germline CDR1 is MDHEN and CDR2 SYDVKM. The ends were cut back, 3 bases at V and 7 bases at J, with 10 bases in the middle. CDR3 sequence (DNA): TGTGCCAGCAGTTTGGGTACGGGGAACACCATATATTTT. Amino acid sequence: CASSLGTGNTIYF.

The genes are TRBV9 and TRBJ1-2, with 7 nucleotides matching TRBD1. CDR1 is SGDLS and CDR2 is YYNGEE in the germline V gene. With 4 bases clipped from V and 2 bases from J, the junction kept 5 bases outside the gene matches. This CDR3 is 14 amino acids long. The chain's CDR3 is CASSSQGQNYGYTF. CDR3 DNA sequence: TGTGCCAGCAGCTCCCAGGGACAGAACTATGGCTACACCTTC.